These T cell receptor beta chains were read from a single sample in a study of blood T cell repertoires in COVID-19. Sequencing used immunoSEQ multiplex PCR; TCRdb keeps in-frame clones, though not all of them. This table holds around 87,000 clones, roughly 90% found once. Sequencing input: peripheral blood. These receptors all stem from a human donor with active COVID-19. The donor label of this sample is uncertain. The CDR3 runs from the conserved cysteine through the conserved F or W. Fields, in order: J gene, CDR3 length, clone size, V gene, D gene, CDR3 DNA, CDR3 protein. D genes are given only for firm matches. The size entry is marked missing in some rows and otherwise reads once, few, many or a size class.

J: TRBJ1-5; length: 17; size: NA; V: TRBV24-1; D: TRBD1; DNA: TGTGCCACCAGTGATCCCGACAGGGAATATAGCAATCAGCCCCAGCATTTT; CDR3: CATSDPDREYSNQPQHF
J: TRBJ1-2; length: 15; size: NA; V: TRBV18; D: NA; DNA: TGTGCCAGCTCACCGAAGCGGACAGAAGACTATGGCTACACCTTC; CDR3: CASSPKRTEDYGYTF
J: TRBJ2-3; length: 17; size: once; V: TRBV5-1; D: NA; DNA: TGCGCCAGCAGCCTATGGGGGGACTGGGGTGGGGCAGATACGCAGTATTTT; CDR3: CASSLWGDWGGADTQYF
J: TRBJ2-2; length: 17; size: NA; V: TRBV7-9; D: TRBD2; DNA: TGTGCCAGCAGCTTAGGGCTAGCGGGTACGAACACCGGGGAGCTGTTTTTT; CDR3: CASSLGLAGTNTGELFF
J: TRBJ2-7; length: 14; size: few; V: TRBV19; D: NA; DNA: TGTGCCAGTAGTATGTCAGGGACAACCTACGAGCAGTACTTC; CDR3: CASSMSGTTYEQYF
J: TRBJ1-1; length: 12; size: few; V: TRBV19; D: NA; DNA: TGTGCCAGTTGGAACAGACCCTGGGAAGCTTTCTTT; CDR3: CASWNRPWEAFF
J: TRBJ2-3; length: 19; size: NA; V: TRBV4-3; D: TRBD2; DNA: TGCGCCAGCAGCCAAGGAAGGAGTACGGGGGGGCGGAGCACAGATACGCAGTATTTT; CDR3: CASSQGRSTGGRSTDTQYF
J: TRBJ1-5; length: 15; size: NA; V: TRBV6-5; D: TRBD1; DNA: TGTGCCAGCAGCGTATACAGGGGAAACAATCAGCCCCAGCATTTT; CDR3: CASSVYRGNNQPQHF
J: TRBJ1-1; length: 14; size: NA; V: TRBV11-2; D: NA; DNA: TGTGCCAGCAGCTTAGATCGGGGGAACACTGAAGCTTTCTTT; CDR3: CASSLDRGNTEAFF
J: TRBJ2-5; length: 13; size: NA; V: TRBV6-5; D: TRBD1; DNA: TGTGCCAGCAGACGACAGGGGCAAGAGACCCAGTACTTC; CDR3: CASRRQGQETQYF
J: TRBJ2-7; length: 14; size: NA; V: TRBV14; D: TRBD2; DNA: TGTGCCAGCAGCCTACTAGCGGGGGGCTACGAGCAGTACTTC; CDR3: CASSLLAGGYEQYF
J: TRBJ1-6; length: 15; size: few; V: TRBV4-1; D: NA; DNA: TGCGCCAGCAGCCAAGACAGGGTCTATAATTCACCCCTCCACTTT; CDR3: CASSQDRVYNSPLHF
J: TRBJ1-2; length: 14; size: few; V: TRBV2; D: TRBD1; DNA: TGTGCCAGCACTCAGGACAGGAATCGAGGAGGCTACACCTTC; CDR3: CASTQDRNRGGYTF
J: TRBJ2-2; length: 16; size: few; V: TRBV14; D: NA; DNA: TGTGCCAGCAGCCAAACCCGAATTCGAGCTGCCGGGGAGCTGTTTTTT; CDR3: CASSQTRIRAAGELFF
J: TRBJ2-7; length: 15; size: NA; V: TRBV7-9; D: TRBD2; DNA: TGTGCCAGCACCAGAATAGCGGGGGGACTCTACGAGCAGTACTTC; CDR3: CASTRIAGGLYEQYF
J: TRBJ2-2; length: 15; size: NA; V: TRBV27; D: NA; DNA: TGTGCCAGCAGAGAAAAAACAGGAGTCAACGGGGAGCTGTTTTTT; CDR3: CASREKTGVNGELFF
J: TRBJ1-2; length: 15; size: NA; V: TRBV7-9; D: NA; DNA: TGTGCCAGCACCCATGTGGGGGGGCACCCCTTTGGCTACACCTTC; CDR3: CASTHVGGHPFGYTF
J: TRBJ1-6; length: 15; size: few; V: TRBV4-3; D: NA; DNA: TGCGCCAGCAGCCGCGGCCTAGGGAGTAATTCACCCCTCCACTTT; CDR3: CASSRGLGSNSPLHF
J: TRBJ2-2; length: 14; size: NA; V: TRBV12-5; D: NA; DNA: TGTGCTAGTGCCCAGGGGGGCAGGACCGGGGAGCTGTTTTTT; CDR3: CASAQGGRTGELFF
J: TRBJ1-2; length: 13; size: NA; V: TRBV5-5; D: NA; DNA: TGTGCCAGCAGCTTCGAGGCCCCCTATGGCTACACCTTC; CDR3: CASSFEAPYGYTF
J: TRBJ2-3; length: 13; size: NA; V: TRBV19; D: NA; DNA: TGTGCCAGTAGTAATTCAGTACCGGATACGCAGTATTTT; CDR3: CASSNSVPDTQYF
J: TRBJ2-1; length: 15; size: NA; V: TRBV9; D: TRBD2; DNA: TGTGCCAGCAGCGGTAGCGGGGGGGCCAGGAATGAGCAGTTCTTC; CDR3: CASSGSGGARNEQFF
J: TRBJ2-2; length: 15; size: few; V: TRBV5-4; D: NA; DNA: TGTGCCAGCAGCTTCCGGACAGTCCTCGCCGGGGAGCTGTTTTTT; CDR3: CASSFRTVLAGELFF
J: TRBJ1-6; length: 15; size: NA; V: TRBV25-1; D: TRBD1; DNA: TGTGCCAGCAGTGAATGGGCGACAGGGAATTCACCCCTCCACTTT; CDR3: CASSEWATGNSPLHF
J: TRBJ2-3; length: 14; size: NA; V: TRBV11-2; D: TRBD2; DNA: TGTGCCAGCACCCTGACTAGCGGCACAGATACGCAGTATTTT; CDR3: CASTLTSGTDTQYF
J: TRBJ1-2; length: 16; size: NA; V: TRBV5-4; D: NA; DNA: TGTGCCAGCAGCCCCGTCCCTGGACAGATGTATTATGGCTACACCTTC; CDR3: CASSPVPGQMYYGYTF
J: TRBJ2-1; length: 16; size: NA; V: TRBV9; D: TRBD1; DNA: TGTGCCAGCAGCGTAGATCCACAGGGGGGACACAATGAGCAGTTCTTC; CDR3: CASSVDPQGGHNEQFF
J: TRBJ2-3; length: 15; size: NA; V: TRBV5-4; D: NA; DNA: TGTGCCAGCCGTGTGGTGGGCCCTCGCGAGGATACGCAGTATTTT; CDR3: CASRVVGPREDTQYF
J: TRBJ1-1; length: 14; size: once; V: TRBV2; D: TRBD1; DNA: TGTGCCAGCAGTTCCGGGACAGTGAACACTGAAGCTTTCTTT; CDR3: CASSSGTVNTEAFF
J: TRBJ1-6; length: 17; size: NA; V: TRBV7-2; D: NA; DNA: TGTGCCAGCAGCTTAGTCGGCAGGGACTTTTTTGGTTCACCCCTCCACTTT; CDR3: CASSLVGRDFFGSPLHF
J: TRBJ1-2; length: 15; size: NA; V: TRBV5-1; D: NA; DNA: TGCGCCAGCAGCCCAAGGCGAGGCGGGACCTATGGCTACACCTTC; CDR3: CASSPRRGGTYGYTF
J: TRBJ1-1; length: 14; size: NA; V: TRBV9; D: NA; DNA: TGTGCCAGCAGCGTGAGGGCAGGAGGGACTGAAGCTTTCTTT; CDR3: CASSVRAGGTEAFF
J: TRBJ1-2; length: 14; size: NA; V: TRBV6-2/TRBV6-3; D: NA; DNA: TGTGCCAGCAGCTTGACGACAGGTTACGATGGCTACACCTTC; CDR3: CASSLTTGYDGYTF
J: TRBJ1-1; length: 13; size: NA; V: TRBV19; D: NA; DNA: TGTGCCAGTAAGTCCAGGGCGGCGGCTAAAGCTTTCTTT; CDR3: CASKSRAAAKAFF
J: TRBJ1-3; length: 11; size: NA; V: TRBV20-1; D: NA; DNA: TGCAGTGCTAGGCAGGGAAACACCATATATTTT; CDR3: CSARQGNTIYF
J: TRBJ2-3; length: 14; size: NA; V: TRBV5-6; D: TRBD1; DNA: TGTGCCAGCAGTTCGACAGGGCCCACAGATACGCAGTATTTT; CDR3: CASSSTGPTDTQYF
J: TRBJ1-6; length: 18; size: NA; V: TRBV7-8; D: TRBD1; DNA: TGTGCCAGCAGCCCAGGGGGCACAGGACGGTACTATAATTCACCCCTCCACTTT; CDR3: CASSPGGTGRYYNSPLHF
J: TRBJ2-5; length: 16; size: NA; V: TRBV19; D: TRBD2; DNA: TGTGCCAGTAGTATCTCGGGACTAGCGGGGGAGGGGACCCAGTACTTC; CDR3: CASSISGLAGEGTQYF
J: TRBJ2-7; length: 15; size: NA; V: TRBV27; D: TRBD2; DNA: TGTGCCAGCAGTTTAGTGGGGGGGGACTCCTACGAGCAGTACTTC; CDR3: CASSLVGGDSYEQYF
J: TRBJ2-1; length: 14; size: NA; V: TRBV6-5; D: TRBD1; DNA: TGTGCCAGCACTCTGGACAGGGTATGGAATGAGCAGTTCTTC; CDR3: CASTLDRVWNEQFF
J: TRBJ2-3; length: 18; size: NA; V: TRBV10-2; D: TRBD2; DNA: TGCGCCAGCAGTGAATTGGGACTAGCTTCTGTGGACAGTGATACGCAGTATTTT; CDR3: CASSELGLASVDSDTQYF
J: TRBJ1-6; length: 13; size: NA; V: TRBV28; D: TRBD1; DNA: TGTGCCAACCGACAGGGATCAGGGTCACCCCTCCACTTT; CDR3: CANRQGSGSPLHF
J: TRBJ2-7; length: 17; size: NA; V: TRBV5-5; D: TRBD2; DNA: TGTGCCAGCAGCAAAGGACTAGCGGGGGGGAGCTCCTACGAGCAGTACTTC; CDR3: CASSKGLAGGSSYEQYF
J: TRBJ2-3; length: 14; size: NA; V: TRBV19; D: NA; DNA: TGTGCCAGCGCTAGCGATCTAAGGCCAGATACGCAGTATTTT; CDR3: CASASDLRPDTQYF
J: TRBJ2-1; length: 13; size: NA; V: TRBV5-4; D: TRBD2; DNA: TGTGCCAGCAGACGGGGACTAGCTGGTGAGCAGTTCTTC; CDR3: CASRRGLAGEQFF
J: TRBJ2-7; length: 15; size: NA; V: TRBV21-1; D: NA; DNA: TGTGCCAGCAGCACGGGACAGGAGGGGCACTACGAGCAGTACTTC; CDR3: CASSTGQEGHYEQYF